This T cell receptor beta chain emerged from a study of T cell changes during pregnancy in multiple sclerosis. The germline V and J ends were trimmed by 4 bases and 0 bases, with 17 bases remaining between them. The CDR3 is 18 amino acids. From germline, CDR1 is SGHRS and CDR2 YFSETQ. Sequenced by immunoSEQ multiplex PCR; TCRdb stores in-frame clones only, minus some. There are roughly 28,000 clones in the sample; approximately 90% occur only once, and under 8% lies in the top ten. The chain combines TRBV5-1 with TRBJ2-6; possible D gene TRBD2, 6 bases. This sequence was found in a female donor with multiple sclerosis, enrolled in a pregnancy study. Here the sequenced sample was CD8+ T cells from peripheral blood mononuclear cells, taken before pregnancy. This CDR3 is CASSRGASDYSGANVLTF. The CDR3 DNA reads TGCGCCAGCAGCCGTGGAGCTAGCGACTACTCTGGGGCCAACGTCCTGACTTTC.